The clone carrying this T cell receptor (beta chain) was detected ten times or more. Time point denoted: newly diagnosed GD, antithyroid drugs for less than 3 months. PBMC RNA was the source of the TCR library. The sample is drawn from a study of regulatory T cells in long-lasting Graves disease. With 4 bases clipped from V and 0 bases from J, the junction kept 3 bases outside the gene matches. Germline CDR1 LGHDT, CDR2 YNNKEL (reference sequence). The CDR3 loop spans 15 amino acids. Arm-PCR of CDR3 regions and iRepertoire HTBI primers were the basis on which TCR beta libraries were built. TCRdb called the multiplex PCR reads again in MiXCR, with one record for every CDR3 protein. The top ten clones hold approximately 20% of a sample with approximately 230,000 distinct CDR3 sequences, around 16% of them seen once.

The chain employs TRBV3-1 and TRBJ1-1, with TRBD1 identical over 9 bases. The TCR was taken from a female donor with Graves disease. The source was peripheral blood mononuclear cells (PBMCs), collected at new diagnosis, from a patient treated with antithyroid drugs. CDR3 DNA sequence: TGTGCCAGCAGCCCCGGGACAGGGATGAACACTGAAGCTTTCTTT. Residues: CASSPGTGMNTEAFF.